The 2 T cell receptor beta chains below were found in one sample sequenced in a study of cytomegalovirus exposure and HLA in healthy donors (dated by TCRdb to 2017 to 2019). Library preparation used the immunoSEQ multiplex PCR assay. For the multiplex PCR, a mixture combining 60 forward primers for TCR Vbeta segments and 13 reverse primers for TCR Jbeta segments was used. What TCRdb holds here is the immuneACCESS table cut down to in-frame rearrangements. Part of the clones is not present; checked against another copy, under half of the missing clones reflect an unresolved V gene, and the others are unexplained. For this sample there are roughly 200,000 clones; about 77% appear just once. The ten largest clones capture approximately 2.6% of the sample. Sequenced material: PBMCs. The source of these receptors is a female donor in good health and CMV-seronegative.

The CDR3 region has the DNA TGTGCCAGCAGCTTCGGACAGGGGATTGAAGCTTTCTTT. Translating it yields CASSFGQGIEAFF. V gene TRBV7-8 combines with J gene TRBJ1-1, with 9 bases that match TRBD1. V shed 3 bases, J shed 7 bases, and the junction held 3 bases outside the gene matches. This CDR3 spans 13 amino acids. Per the germline V gene, CDR1 is SGHVS and CDR2 is FQNEAQ. The full variable domain, in which reference TRBV7-8 and TRBJ1-1 provide the parts outside the CDR3, is GAGVSQSPRYKVAKRGQDVALRCDPISGHVSLFWYQQALGQGPEFLTYFQNEAQLDKSGLPSDRFFAERPEGSVSTLKIQRTQQEDSAVYLCASSFGQGIEAFFGQGTRLTVV.

The V and J genes are TRBV28 and TRBJ1-5; tentative D call: TRBD1 (5 bases). The CDR3 extends over 14 amino acids. Trimming pared 5 bases from V and 5 bases from J, leaving 13 bases between. Germline CDR1 and CDR2: MDHEN and SYDVKM. This chain's CDR3 is CASSPGGTDQPQHF. The DNA for the CDR3 is TGTGCCAGCAGTCCCGGGGGAACCGATCAGCCCCAGCATTTT.